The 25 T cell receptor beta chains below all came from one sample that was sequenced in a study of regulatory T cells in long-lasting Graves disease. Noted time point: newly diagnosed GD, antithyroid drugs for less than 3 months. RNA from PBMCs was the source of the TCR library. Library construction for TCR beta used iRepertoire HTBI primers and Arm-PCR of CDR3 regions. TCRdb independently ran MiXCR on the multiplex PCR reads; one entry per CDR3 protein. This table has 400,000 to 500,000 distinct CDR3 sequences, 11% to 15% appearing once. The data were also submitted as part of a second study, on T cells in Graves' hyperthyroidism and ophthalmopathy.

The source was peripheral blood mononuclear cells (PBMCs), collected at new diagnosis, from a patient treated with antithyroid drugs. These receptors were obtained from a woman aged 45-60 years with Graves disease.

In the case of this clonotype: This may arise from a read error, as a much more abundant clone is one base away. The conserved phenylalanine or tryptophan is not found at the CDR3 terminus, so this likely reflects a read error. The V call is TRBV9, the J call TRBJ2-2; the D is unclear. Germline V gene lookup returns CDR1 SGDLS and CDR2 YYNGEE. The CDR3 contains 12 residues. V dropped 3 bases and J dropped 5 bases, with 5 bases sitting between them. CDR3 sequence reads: CASSGRTGELFL. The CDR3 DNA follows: TGTGCCAGCAGCGGACGTACCGGGGAGCTGTTTCTT.

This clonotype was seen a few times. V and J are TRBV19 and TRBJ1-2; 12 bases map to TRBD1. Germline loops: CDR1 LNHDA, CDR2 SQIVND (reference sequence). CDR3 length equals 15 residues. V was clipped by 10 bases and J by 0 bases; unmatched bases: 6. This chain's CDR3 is CATGQGASTNYGYTF. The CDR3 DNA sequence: TGTGCCACGGGACAGGGGGCATCTACTAACTATGGCTACACCTTC.

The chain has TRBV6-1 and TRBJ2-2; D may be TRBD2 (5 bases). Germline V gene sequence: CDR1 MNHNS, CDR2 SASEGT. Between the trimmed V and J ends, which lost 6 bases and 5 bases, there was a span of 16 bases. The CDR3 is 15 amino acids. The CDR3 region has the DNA TGTGCCAGCAGAACAACTAGTGCTGGGACCGGGGAGCTGTTTTTT. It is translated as CASRTTSAGTGELFF.

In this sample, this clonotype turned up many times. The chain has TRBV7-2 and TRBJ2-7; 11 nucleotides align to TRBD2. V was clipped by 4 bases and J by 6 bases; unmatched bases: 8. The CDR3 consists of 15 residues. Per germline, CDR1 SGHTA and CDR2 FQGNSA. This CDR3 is CASSYQLAGAGEQYF. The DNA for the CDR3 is TGTGCCAGCAGCTATCAACTAGCGGGAGCAGGCGAGCAGTACTTC.

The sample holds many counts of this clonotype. CDR3 region: CASSLVQRAEAFF. CDR3 coding DNA: TGTGCCAGCAGCTTAGTACAGAGAGCTGAAGCTTTCTTT. The chain carries TRBV7-2 and TRBJ1-1; D remains ambiguous. CDR3 length: 13 amino acids. Germline CDR1 and CDR2: SGHTA and FQGNSA. V lost 1 base, J lost 6 bases, and 9 bases lay in between.

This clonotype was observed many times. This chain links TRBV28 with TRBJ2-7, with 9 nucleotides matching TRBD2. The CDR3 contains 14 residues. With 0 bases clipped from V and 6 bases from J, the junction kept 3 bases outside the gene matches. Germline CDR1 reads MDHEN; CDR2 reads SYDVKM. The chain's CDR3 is CASSLWREGFEQYF. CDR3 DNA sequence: TGTGCCAGCAGTTTATGGCGGGAGGGGTTCGAGCAGTACTTC.

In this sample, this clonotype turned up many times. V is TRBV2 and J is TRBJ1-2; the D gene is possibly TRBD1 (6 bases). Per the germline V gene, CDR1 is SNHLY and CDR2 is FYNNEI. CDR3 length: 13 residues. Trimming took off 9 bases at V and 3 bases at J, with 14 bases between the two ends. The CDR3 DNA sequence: TGTGCCAGGTTCGCGGGGGCTGACTATGGCTACACCTTC. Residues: CARFAGADYGYTF.

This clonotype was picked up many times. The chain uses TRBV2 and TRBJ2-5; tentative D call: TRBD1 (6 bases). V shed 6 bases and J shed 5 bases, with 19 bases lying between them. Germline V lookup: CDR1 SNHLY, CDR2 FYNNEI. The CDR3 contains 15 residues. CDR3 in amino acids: CASSIGQTSGETQYF. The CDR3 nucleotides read TGTGCCAGCAGCATTGGACAGACTTCTGGGGAGACCCAGTACTTC. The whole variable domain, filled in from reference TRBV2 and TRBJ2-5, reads EPEVTQTPSHQVTQMGQEVILRCVPISNHLYFYWYRQILGQKVEFLVSFYNNEISEKSEIFDDQFSVERPDGSNFTLKIRSTKLEDSAMYFCASSIGQTSGETQYFGPGTRLLVL.

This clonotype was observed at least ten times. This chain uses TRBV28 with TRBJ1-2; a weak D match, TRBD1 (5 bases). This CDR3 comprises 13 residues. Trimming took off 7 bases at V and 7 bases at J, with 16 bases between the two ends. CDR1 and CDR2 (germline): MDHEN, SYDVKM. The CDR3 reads CASIDSETAGYTF. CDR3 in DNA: TGTGCCAGCATCGATTCGGAGACAGCTGGCTACACCTTC.

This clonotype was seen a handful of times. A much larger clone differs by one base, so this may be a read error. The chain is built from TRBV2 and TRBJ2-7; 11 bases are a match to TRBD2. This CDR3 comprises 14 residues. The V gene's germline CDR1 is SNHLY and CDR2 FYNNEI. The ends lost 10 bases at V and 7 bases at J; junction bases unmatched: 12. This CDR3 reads CATDVAGGPVEQYF. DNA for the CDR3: TGTGCCACCGACGTAGCGGGAGGGCCGGTGGAGCAGTACTTC.

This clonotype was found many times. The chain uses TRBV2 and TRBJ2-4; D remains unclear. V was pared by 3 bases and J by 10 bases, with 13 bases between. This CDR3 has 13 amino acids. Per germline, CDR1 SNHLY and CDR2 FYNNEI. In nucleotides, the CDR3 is TGTGCCAGCAGTGATGGGATGGAAGCGATTCAGTACTTC. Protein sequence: CASSDGMEAIQYF.

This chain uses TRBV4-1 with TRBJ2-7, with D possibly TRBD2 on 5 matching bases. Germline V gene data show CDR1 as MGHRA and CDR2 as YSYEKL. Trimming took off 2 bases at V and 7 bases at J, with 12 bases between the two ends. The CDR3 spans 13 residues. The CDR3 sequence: CASSQFTPGEQYF. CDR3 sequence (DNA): TGCGCCAGCAGCCAATTCACCCCGGGGGAGCAGTACTTC.

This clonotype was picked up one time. CDR3 DNA sequence: TGTGCCAGCTCCCCGTTTTGGCCGGGACAAGGCGGTACCGGGGAGCTGTTTTTT. As protein: CASSPFWPGQGGTGELFF. This rearrangement joins TRBV18 to TRBJ2-2, with D maybe TRBD1 (6 bases). The CDR3 spans 18 residues. CDR1 KGHSH and CDR2 LQKENI come from the germline V gene. V was clipped by 6 bases and J by 5 bases, with 25 bases between them.

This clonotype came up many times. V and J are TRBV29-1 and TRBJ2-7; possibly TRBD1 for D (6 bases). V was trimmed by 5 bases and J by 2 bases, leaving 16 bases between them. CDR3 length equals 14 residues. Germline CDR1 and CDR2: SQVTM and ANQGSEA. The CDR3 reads CSVLAGDLTYEQYF. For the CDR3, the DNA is TGCAGCGTTTTAGCAGGGGACCTAACCTACGAGCAGTACTTC.

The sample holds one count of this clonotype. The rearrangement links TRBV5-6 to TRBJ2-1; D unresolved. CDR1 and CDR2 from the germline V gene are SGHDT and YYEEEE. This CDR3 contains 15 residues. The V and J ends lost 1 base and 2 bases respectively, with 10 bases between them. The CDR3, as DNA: TGTGCCAGCAGCTTGAGGCAGATTACCTACAATGAGCAGTTCTTC. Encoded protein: CASSLRQITYNEQFF.

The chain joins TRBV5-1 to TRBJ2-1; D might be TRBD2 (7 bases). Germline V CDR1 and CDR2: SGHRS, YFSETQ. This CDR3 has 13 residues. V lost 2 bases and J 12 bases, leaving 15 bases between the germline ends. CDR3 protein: CASSFEGGGVQFF. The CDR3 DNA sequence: TGCGCCAGCAGCTTCGAGGGGGGGGGCGTGCAGTTCTTC. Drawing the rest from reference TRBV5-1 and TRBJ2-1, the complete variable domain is KAGVTQTPRYLIKTRGQQVTLSCSPISGHRSVSWYQQTPGQGLQFLFEYFSETQRNKGNFPGRFSGRQFSNSRSEMNVSTLELGDSALYLCASSFEGGGVQFFGPGTRLTVL.

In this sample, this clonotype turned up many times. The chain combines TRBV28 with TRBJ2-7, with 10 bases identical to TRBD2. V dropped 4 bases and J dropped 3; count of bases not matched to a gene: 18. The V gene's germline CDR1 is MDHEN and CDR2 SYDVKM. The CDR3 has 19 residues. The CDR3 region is CASSSTGGSGRALLYEQYF. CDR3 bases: TGTGCCAGCAGTTCCACGGGGGGAAGCGGGAGGGCCTTACTCTACGAGCAGTACTTC.

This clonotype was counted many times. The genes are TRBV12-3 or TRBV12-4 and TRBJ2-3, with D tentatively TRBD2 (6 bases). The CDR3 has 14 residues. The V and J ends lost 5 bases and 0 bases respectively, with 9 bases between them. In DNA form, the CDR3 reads TGTGCCAGCAGTCCCGGGACTAGCACAGATACGCAGTATTTT. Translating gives CASSPGTSTDTQYF.

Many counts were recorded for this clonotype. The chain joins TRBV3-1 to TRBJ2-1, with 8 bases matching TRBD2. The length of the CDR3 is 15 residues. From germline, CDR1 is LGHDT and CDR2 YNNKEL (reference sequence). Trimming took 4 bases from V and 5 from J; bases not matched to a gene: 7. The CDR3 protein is CASSLTSGFHNEQFF. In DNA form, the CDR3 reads TGTGCCAGCAGCCTTACTAGCGGTTTCCACAATGAGCAGTTCTTC.

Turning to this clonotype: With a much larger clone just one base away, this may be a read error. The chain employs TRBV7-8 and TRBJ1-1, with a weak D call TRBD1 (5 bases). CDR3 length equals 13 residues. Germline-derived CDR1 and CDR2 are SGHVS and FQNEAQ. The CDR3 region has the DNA TGTGCCAGCAACTTAGGCAGGGACACTGAAGCTTTCTTT. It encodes CASNLGRDTEAFF. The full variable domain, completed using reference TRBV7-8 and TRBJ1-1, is GAGVSQSPRYKVAKRGQDVALRCDPISGHVSLFWYQQALGQGPEFLTYFQNEAQLDKSGLPSDRFFAERPEGSVSTLKIQRTQQEDSAVYLCASNLGRDTEAFFGQGTRLTVV.

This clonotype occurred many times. CDR3 amino acids: CASSSTSVRTDTQYF. CDR3 bases: TGTGCCAGCAGTTCTACTAGCGTCCGCACAGATACGCAGTATTTT. This chain links TRBV12-3 or TRBV12-4 with TRBJ2-3, with TRBD2 matching over 7 bases. There are 15 residues in the CDR3. V gave up 4 bases and J gave up 1 base; unmatched junction bases: 5.

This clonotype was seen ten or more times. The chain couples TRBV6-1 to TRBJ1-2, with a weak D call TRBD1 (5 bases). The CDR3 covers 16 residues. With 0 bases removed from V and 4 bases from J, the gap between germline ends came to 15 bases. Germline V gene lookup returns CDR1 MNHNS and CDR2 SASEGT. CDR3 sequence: CASSEALRGDPYGYTF. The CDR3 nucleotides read TGTGCCAGCAGTGAAGCGCTTCGGGGGGACCCCTATGGCTACACCTTC.

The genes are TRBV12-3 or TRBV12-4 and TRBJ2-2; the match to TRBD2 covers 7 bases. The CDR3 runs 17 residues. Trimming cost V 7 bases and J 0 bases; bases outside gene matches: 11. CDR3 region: CASNGLAEFANTGELFF. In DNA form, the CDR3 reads TGTGCCAGCAATGGGCTAGCGGAGTTCGCGAACACCGGGGAGCTGTTTTTT.

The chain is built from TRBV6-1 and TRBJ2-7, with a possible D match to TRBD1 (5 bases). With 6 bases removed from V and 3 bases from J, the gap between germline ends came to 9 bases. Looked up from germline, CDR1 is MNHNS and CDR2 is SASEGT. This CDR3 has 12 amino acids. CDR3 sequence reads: CASRKQDYEQYF. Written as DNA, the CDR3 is TGTGCCAGCAGGAAACAGGACTACGAGCAGTACTTC.

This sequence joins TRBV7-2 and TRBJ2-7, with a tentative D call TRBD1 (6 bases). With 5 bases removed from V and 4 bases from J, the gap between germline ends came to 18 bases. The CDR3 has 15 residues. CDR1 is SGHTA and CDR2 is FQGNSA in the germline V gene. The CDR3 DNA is TGTGCCAGCAGCGCACGCCGGGACAAGACGTACGAGCAGTACTTC. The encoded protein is CASSARRDKTYEQYF.